This TCR beta chain was obtained from a study of PD-L1 blockade in urothelial cancer. Clones were sequenced by immunoSEQ multiplex PCR, and TCRdb holds only the in-frame ones, with some missing. The sample lists tens of thousands of clones, more than 75% occurring once. CDR1 and CDR2 from the germline V gene are LNHDA and SQIVND (reference sequence). The germline V and J ends were trimmed by 1 base and 6 bases, with 10 bases remaining between them. This CDR3 spans 14 amino acids. Whole-study findings and limits: Pretreatment blood TCR clonality under the median forecast improved survival.

Stated time point: peripheral blood 6 weeks after treatment start. Locally advanced or metastatic urothelial carcinoma was diagnosed in the patients. Remarks on this clone: The antigen is undetermined.

This TCR was recovered from a man aged 55 to 69 with urothelial cancer. V and J are TRBV19 and TRBJ2-1; TRBD1 might be the D (5 bases). Sequences were derived from PBMCs, sampled around atezolizumab (anti-PD-L1) treatment. CDR3 sequence: CASSIVLRANEQFF. The DNA of the CDR3 is TGTGCCAGTAGTATAGTCCTCAGGGCCAATGAGCAGTTCTTC.